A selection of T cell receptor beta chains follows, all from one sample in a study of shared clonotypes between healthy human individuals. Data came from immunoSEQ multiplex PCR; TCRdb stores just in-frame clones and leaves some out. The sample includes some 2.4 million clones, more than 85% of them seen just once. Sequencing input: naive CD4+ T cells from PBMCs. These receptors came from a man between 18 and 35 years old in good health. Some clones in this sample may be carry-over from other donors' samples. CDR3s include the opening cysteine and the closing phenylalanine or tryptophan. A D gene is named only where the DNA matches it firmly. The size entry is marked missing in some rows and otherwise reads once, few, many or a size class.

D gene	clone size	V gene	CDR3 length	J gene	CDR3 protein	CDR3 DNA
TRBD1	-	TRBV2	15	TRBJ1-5	CASRAGTGGGQPQHF	TGTGCCAGCAGGGCCGGGACAGGGGGCGGGCAGCCCCAGCATTTT
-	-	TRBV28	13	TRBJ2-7	CASSLAGYYEQYF	TGTGCCAGCAGTTTAGCTGGGTACTACGAGCAGTACTTC
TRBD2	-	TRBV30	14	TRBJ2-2	CASLGLAPTGELFF	TGTGCCTCATTGGGACTAGCGCCCACCGGGGAGCTGTTTTTT
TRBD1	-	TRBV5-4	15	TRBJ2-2	CASSSGQGRTGELFF	TGTGCCAGCAGCTCGGGACAGGGTAGAACCGGGGAGCTGTTTTTT
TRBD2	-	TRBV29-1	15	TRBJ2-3	CSVGVAGVWADTQYF	TGCAGCGTTGGAGTAGCGGGAGTCTGGGCAGATACGCAGTATTTT
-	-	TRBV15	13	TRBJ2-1	CATSRDLTNEQFF	TGTGCCACCAGCAGAGATCTAACCAATGAGCAGTTCTTC
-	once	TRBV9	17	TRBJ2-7	CASSVAGDKYDSYEQYF	TGTGCCAGCAGCGTAGCAGGGGACAAATACGACTCCTACGAGCAGTACTTC
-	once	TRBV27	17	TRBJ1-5	CASSLGAGGNSNQPQHF	TGTGCCAGCAGTTTGGGGGCGGGCGGGAATAGCAATCAGCCCCAGCATTTT
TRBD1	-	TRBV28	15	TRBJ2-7	CASRSGQVSSYEQYF	TGTGCCAGCAGGTCGGGACAGGTGAGCTCCTACGAGCAGTACTTC
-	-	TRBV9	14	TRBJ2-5	CASSVGAVQETQYF	TGTGCCAGCAGCGTAGGAGCGGTCCAAGAGACCCAGTACTTC
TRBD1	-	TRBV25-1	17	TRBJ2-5	CASSEYPGQGLQETQYF	TGTGCCAGCAGTGAATACCCCGGACAGGGTCTCCAAGAGACCCAGTACTTC
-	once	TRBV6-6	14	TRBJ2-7	CASSYSRTPLEQYF	TGTGCCAGCAGTTACTCAAGGACCCCCTTGGAGCAGTACTTC
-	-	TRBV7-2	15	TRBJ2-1	CASRRTRDSYNEQFF	TGTGCCAGCAGAAGGACACGAGACTCCTACAATGAGCAGTTCTTC
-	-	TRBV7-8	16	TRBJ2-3	CASSPTRDQPAGTQYF	TGTGCCAGCAGCCCCACCCGGGACCAACCCGCCGGTACGCAGTATTTT
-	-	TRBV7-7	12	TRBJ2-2	CASSSPSGELFF	TGTGCCAGCAGCTCTCCTTCCGGGGAGCTGTTTTTT
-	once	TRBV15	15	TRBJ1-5	CATSRDQRGRQPQHF	TGTGCCACCAGCAGAGATCAAAGGGGTCGTCAGCCCCAGCATTTT
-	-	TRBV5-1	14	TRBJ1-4	CASSLGGLGEKLFF	TGCGCCAGCAGCTTGGGGGGCTTGGGTGAAAAACTGTTTTTT
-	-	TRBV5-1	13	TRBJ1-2	CASSLVGDGGYTF	TGCGCCAGCAGCTTGGTGGGGGATGGTGGCTACACCTTC
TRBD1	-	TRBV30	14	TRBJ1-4	CAWSGGQGAEKLFF	TGTGCCTGGAGTGGGGGACAGGGGGCGGAAAAACTGTTTTTT
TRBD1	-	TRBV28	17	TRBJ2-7	CASLPGQGIYPPYEQYF	TGTGCCAGCCTCCCTGGACAGGGAATCTACCCACCCTACGAGCAGTACTTC
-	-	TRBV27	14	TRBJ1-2	CASSSSGKNGGYTF	TGTGCCAGCAGTTCCTCCGGGAAAAACGGCGGCTACACCTTC
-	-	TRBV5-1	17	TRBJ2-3	CASSLSRSGHLTDTQYF	TGCGCCAGCAGCTTGTCGCGGAGCGGCCACCTTACAGATACGCAGTATTTT
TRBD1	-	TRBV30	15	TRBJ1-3	CAWSGTGGFGNTIYF	TGTGCCTGGAGTGGGACAGGGGGCTTTGGAAACACCATATATTTT
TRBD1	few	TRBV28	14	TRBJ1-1	CASSLQGVGTEAFF	TGTGCCAGCAGTTTACAGGGGGTAGGCACTGAAGCTTTCTTT
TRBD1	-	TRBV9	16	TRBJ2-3	CASSVGGQGAKDTQYF	TGTGCCAGCAGCGTAGGGGGGCAGGGGGCGAAAGATACGCAGTATTTT
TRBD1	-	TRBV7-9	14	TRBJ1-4	CASSLGQGGEKLFF	TGTGCCAGCAGCTTAGGACAGGGGGGTGAAAAACTGTTTTTT
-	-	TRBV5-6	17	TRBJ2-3	CASSTWSGLAGTDTQYF	TGTGCCAGCAGCACCTGGAGTGGGCTGGCTGGCACAGATACGCAGTATTTT
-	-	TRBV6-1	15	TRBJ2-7	CASSEGPGSSYEQYF	TGTGCCAGCAGTGAAGGGCCAGGGAGCTCCTACGAGCAGTACTTC
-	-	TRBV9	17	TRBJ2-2	CASSVGAGEKNTGELFF	TGTGCCAGCAGCGTAGGTGCAGGGGAAAAGAACACCGGGGAGCTGTTTTTT
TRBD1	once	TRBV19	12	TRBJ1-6	CASRQGDSPLHF	TGTGCCAGCCGACAGGGGGATTCACCCCTCCACTTT
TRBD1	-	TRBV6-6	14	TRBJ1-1	CASSKGQGETEAFF	TGTGCCAGCAGTAAGGGACAGGGGGAGACTGAAGCTTTCTTT
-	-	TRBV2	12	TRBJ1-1	CASSFFLQEAFF	TGTGCCAGCAGTTTCTTCCTTCAGGAAGCTTTCTTT
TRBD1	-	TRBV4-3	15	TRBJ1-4	CASSQEGQGYEKLFF	TGCGCCAGCAGCCAAGAGGGACAGGGTTATGAAAAACTGTTTTTT
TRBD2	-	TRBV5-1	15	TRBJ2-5	CASSFLAATQETQYF	TGCGCCAGCAGCTTCCTAGCGGCCACCCAAGAGACCCAGTACTTC
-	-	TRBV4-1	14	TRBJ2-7	CASSQDGAHLEQYF	TGCGCCAGCAGCCAAGATGGGGCCCATCTCGAGCAGTACTTC
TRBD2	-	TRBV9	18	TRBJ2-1	CASSQGGASGRLYNEQFF	TGTGCCAGCAGCCAGGGGGGGGCTAGCGGGAGGTTATACAATGAGCAGTTCTTC
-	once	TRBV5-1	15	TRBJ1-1	CASSSSRGGWTEAFF	TGCGCCAGCAGCTCCTCCCGAGGGGGATGGACTGAAGCTTTCTTT
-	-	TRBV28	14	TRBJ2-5	CASSSGGNLETQYF	TGTGCCAGCAGTTCAGGGGGGAATTTAGAGACCCAGTACTTC
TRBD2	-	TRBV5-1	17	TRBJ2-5	CASSLVPPSSGRETQYF	TGCGCCAGCAGCTTGGTCCCCCCCTCTAGCGGGAGAGAGACCCAGTACTTC
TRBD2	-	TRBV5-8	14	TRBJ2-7	CASSSGSFSYEQYF	TGTGCCAGCAGTAGCGGGTCCTTCTCCTACGAGCAGTACTTC
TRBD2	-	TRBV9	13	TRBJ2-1	CASSPTEAGAEFF	TGTGCCAGCAGCCCTACAGAAGCGGGAGCGGAGTTCTTC
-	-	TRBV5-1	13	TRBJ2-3	CASSLVGVDTQYF	TGCGCCAGCAGCTTGGTCGGGGTAGATACGCAGTATTTT
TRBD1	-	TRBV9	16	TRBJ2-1	CASSVVPPGAGGEQFF	TGTGCCAGCAGCGTAGTCCCTCCAGGGGCAGGGGGTGAGCAGTTCTTC
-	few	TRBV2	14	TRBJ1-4	CASSRQTTNEKLFF	TGTGCCAGCAGTCGACAGACAACTAATGAAAAACTGTTTTTT
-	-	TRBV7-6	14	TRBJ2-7	CASSLVGFGYEQYF	TGTGCCAGCAGCTTAGTTGGATTCGGGTACGAGCAGTACTTC
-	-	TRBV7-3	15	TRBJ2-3	CASSLTRGTTDTQYF	TGTGCCAGCAGCTTGACTAGGGGTACCACAGATACGCAGTATTTT
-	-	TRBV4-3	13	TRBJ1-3	CASSQDPGNTIYF	TGCGCCAGCAGCCAAGATCCTGGAAACACCATATATTTT
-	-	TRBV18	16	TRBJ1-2	CASSPPGTPPNYGYTF	TGTGCCAGCTCACCGCCTGGGACACCTCCTAACTATGGCTACACCTTC
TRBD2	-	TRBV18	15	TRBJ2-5	CASSVAAGLLTTQYF	TGTGCCAGCTCCGTGGCAGCGGGATTGTTAACGACCCAGTACTTC
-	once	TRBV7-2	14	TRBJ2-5	CASSPQAGQETQYF	TGTGCCAGCAGCCCCCAGGCGGGCCAAGAGACCCAGTACTTC
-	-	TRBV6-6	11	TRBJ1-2	CASAWGGSYTF	TGTGCCAGCGCATGGGGGGGGAGCTACACCTTC
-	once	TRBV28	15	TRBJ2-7	CASSLSSGSTRVQYF	TGTGCCAGCAGTTTATCGTCCGGGAGCACGAGGGTGCAGTACTTC
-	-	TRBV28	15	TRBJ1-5	CASMGEGVGNQPQHF	TGTGCCAGCATGGGAGAAGGGGTGGGCAATCAGCCCCAGCATTTT
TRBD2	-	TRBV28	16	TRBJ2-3	CASSRSSREGPDTQYF	TGTGCCAGCAGCCGGAGTTCGCGGGAGGGCCCAGATACGCAGTATTTT